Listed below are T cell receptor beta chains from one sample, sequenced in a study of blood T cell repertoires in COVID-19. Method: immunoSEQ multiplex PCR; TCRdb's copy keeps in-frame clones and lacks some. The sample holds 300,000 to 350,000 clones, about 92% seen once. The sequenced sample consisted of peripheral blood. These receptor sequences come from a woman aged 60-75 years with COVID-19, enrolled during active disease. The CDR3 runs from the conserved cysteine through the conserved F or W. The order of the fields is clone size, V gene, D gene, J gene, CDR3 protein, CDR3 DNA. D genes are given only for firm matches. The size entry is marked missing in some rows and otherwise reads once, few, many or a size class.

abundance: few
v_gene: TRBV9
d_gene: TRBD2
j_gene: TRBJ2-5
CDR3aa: CASSPPGGEGVTQYF
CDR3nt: TGTGCCAGCAGCCCCCCGGGAGGGGAGGGGGTGACCCAGTACTTC

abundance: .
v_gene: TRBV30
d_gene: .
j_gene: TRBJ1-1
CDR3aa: CAWSEQGFGEAFF
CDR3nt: TGTGCCTGGAGTGAACAGGGTTTCGGTGAAGCTTTCTTT

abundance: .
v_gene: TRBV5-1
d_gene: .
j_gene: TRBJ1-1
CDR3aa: CASIPHGGGVNTEAFF
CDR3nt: TGCGCCAGCATCCCCCATGGGGGGGGAGTGAACACTGAAGCTTTCTTT

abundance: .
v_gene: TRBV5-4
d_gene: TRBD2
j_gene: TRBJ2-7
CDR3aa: CASSPGLAGGNTHEQYF
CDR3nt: TGTGCCAGCAGCCCCGGACTAGCGGGGGGGAATACCCACGAGCAGTACTTC

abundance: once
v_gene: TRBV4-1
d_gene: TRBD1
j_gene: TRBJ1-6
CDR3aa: CASSQDAGGGEGPLHF
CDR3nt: TGCGCCAGCAGCCAAGATGCAGGGGGCGGGGAGGGTCCCCTCCACTTT

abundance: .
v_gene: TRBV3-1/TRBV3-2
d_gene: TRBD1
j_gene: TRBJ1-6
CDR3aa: CASSFRTGGSYNSPLHF
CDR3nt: TGTGCCAGCAGCTTTCGGACAGGGGGGTCCTATAATTCACCCCTCCACTTT

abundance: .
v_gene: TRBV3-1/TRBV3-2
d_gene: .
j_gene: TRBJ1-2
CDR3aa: CASSQDRMGGMYGYTF
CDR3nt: TGTGCCAGCAGCCAAGACCGCATGGGGGGAATGTATGGCTACACCTTC

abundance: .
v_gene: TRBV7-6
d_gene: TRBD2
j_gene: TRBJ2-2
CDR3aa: CASSHLGGGAAGELFF
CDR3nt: TGTGCCAGCAGCCACCTCGGCGGGGGGGCCGCCGGGGAGCTGTTTTTT

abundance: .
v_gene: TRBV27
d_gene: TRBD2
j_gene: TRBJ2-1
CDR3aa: CASSGTSGGDNEQFF
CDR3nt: TGTGCCAGCAGTGGCACTAGCGGGGGGGACAATGAGCAGTTCTTC

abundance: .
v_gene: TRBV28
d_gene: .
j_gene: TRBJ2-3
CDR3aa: CASSLISTGTDTQYF
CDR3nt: TGTGCCAGCAGTTTAATTAGTACAGGGACCGATACGCAGTATTTT

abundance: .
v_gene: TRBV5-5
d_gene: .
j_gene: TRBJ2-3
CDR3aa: CASSLLGSSSDTQYF
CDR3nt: TGTGCCAGCAGCTTGTTGGGGAGTAGTTCAGATACGCAGTATTTT

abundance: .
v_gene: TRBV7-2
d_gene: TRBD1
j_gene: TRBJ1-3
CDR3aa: CASSTDRGSGNTIYF
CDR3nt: TGTGCCAGCAGCACCGACAGGGGATCTGGAAACACCATATATTTT

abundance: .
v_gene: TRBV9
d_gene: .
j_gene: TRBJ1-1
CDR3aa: CASSGGGWAGTEAFF
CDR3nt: TGTGCCAGCAGCGGGGGGGGCTGGGCCGGCACTGAAGCTTTCTTT

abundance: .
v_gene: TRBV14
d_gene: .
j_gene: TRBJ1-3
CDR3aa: CASSQEIGVSGNTIYF
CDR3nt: TGTGCCAGCAGCCAAGAGATTGGAGTATCTGGAAACACCATATATTTT

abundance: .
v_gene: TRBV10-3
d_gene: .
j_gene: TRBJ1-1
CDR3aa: CAISGHSGENTEAFF
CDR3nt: TGTGCCATCAGTGGGCATTCAGGGGAAAACACTGAAGCTTTCTTT

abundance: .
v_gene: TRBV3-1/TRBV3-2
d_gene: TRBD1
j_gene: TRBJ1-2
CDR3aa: CASSQAGQASNYGYTF
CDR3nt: TGTGCCAGCAGCCAAGCGGGACAGGCGTCTAACTATGGCTACACCTTC

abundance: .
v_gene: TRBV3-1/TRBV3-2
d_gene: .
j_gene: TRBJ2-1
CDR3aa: CASSQGGGNEQFF
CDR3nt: TGTGCCAGCAGCCAAGGTGGGGGGAATGAGCAGTTCTTC

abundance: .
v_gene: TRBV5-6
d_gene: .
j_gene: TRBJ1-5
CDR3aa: CASSWGGRVGNQPQHF
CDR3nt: TGTGCCAGCAGCTGGGGGGGAAGGGTCGGCAATCAGCCCCAGCATTTT

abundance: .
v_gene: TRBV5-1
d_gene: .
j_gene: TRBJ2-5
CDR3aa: CASSLAVVGGGGETQYF
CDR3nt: TGCGCCAGCAGCTTGGCCGTGGTGGGCGGCGGAGGAGAGACCCAGTACTTC

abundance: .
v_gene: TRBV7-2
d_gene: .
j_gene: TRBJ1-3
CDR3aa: CASSLGLGGLGNTIYF
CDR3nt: TGTGCCAGCAGCTTAGGGCTCGGGGGGCTTGGAAACACCATATATTTT

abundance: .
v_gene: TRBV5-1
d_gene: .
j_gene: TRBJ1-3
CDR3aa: CASSLKGDTIYF
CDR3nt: TGCGCCAGCAGCTTGAAGGGGGACACCATATATTTT

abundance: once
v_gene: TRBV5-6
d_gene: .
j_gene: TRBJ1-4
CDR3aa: CASSFLQGGEKLFF
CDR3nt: TGTGCCAGCAGCTTCCTACAGGGCGGTGAAAAACTGTTTTTT

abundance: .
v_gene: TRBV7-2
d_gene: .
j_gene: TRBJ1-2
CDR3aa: CASSYRGGDYGYTF
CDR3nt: TGTGCCAGCAGCTACCGTGGGGGGGACTATGGCTACACCTTC

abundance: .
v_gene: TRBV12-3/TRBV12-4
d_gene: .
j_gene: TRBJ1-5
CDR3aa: CASSPRSNQPQHF
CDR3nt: TGTGCCAGCAGTCCGCGTAGCAATCAGCCCCAGCATTTT

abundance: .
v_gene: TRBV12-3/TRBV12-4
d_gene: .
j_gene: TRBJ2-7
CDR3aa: CASSPLRTVEQYF
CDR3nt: TGTGCCAGCAGTCCGCTGCGGACAGTCGAGCAGTACTTC

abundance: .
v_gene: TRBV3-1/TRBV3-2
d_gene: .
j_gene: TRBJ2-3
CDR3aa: CASSSVARDTQYF
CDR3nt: TGTGCCAGCAGCTCCGTGGCGCGGGATACGCAGTATTTT

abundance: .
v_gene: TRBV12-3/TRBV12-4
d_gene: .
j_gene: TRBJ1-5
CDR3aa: CASSPRGNQPQHF
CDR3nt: TGTGCCAGCAGTCCCCGGGGAAATCAGCCCCAGCATTTT

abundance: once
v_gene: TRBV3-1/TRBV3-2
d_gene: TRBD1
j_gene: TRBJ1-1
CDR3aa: CASSQGQGRTEAFF
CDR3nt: TGTGCCAGCAGCCAGGGACAGGGGAGAACTGAAGCTTTCTTT

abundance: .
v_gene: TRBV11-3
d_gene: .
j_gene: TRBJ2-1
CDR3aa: CASSLSGGSYNEQFF
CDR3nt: TGTGCCAGCAGCTTGTCTGGCGGCTCCTACAATGAGCAGTTCTTC

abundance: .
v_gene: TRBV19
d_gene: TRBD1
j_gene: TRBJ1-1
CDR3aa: CASSIAGGNTEAFF
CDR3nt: TGTGCCAGTAGTATAGCAGGGGGCAACACTGAAGCTTTCTTT

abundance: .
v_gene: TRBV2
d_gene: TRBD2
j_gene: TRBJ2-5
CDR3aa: CASSYGGATTQYF
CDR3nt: TGTGCCAGCAGTTACGGGGGGGCCACGACCCAGTACTTC

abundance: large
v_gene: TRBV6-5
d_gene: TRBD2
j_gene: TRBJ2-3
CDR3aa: CASSYIGGGGLDTQYF
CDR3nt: TGTGCCAGCAGTTACATCGGCGGGGGGGGCTTAGATACGCAGTATTTT

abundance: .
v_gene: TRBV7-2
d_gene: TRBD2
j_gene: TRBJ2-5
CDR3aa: CASSLGPAGAQETQYF
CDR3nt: TGTGCCAGCAGCTTAGGTCCAGCGGGGGCACAAGAGACCCAGTACTTC

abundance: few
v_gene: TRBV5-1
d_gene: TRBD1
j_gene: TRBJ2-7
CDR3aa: CASSPGTASYEQYF
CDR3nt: TGCGCCAGCAGCCCCGGGACAGCGTCCTACGAGCAGTACTTC

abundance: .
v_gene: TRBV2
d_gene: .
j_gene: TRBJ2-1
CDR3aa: CASADDLQGYNEQFF
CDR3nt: TGTGCCAGCGCCGACGACCTACAGGGCTACAATGAGCAGTTCTTC

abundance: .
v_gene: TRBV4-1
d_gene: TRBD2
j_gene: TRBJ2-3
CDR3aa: CASSQDSSGGASDTQYF
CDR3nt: TGCGCCAGCAGCCAAGACTCTAGCGGGGGGGCGTCAGATACGCAGTATTTT

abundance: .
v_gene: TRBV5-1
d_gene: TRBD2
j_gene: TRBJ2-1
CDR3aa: CASTGLGYNEQFF
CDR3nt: TGCGCCAGTACGGGACTAGGCTACAATGAGCAGTTCTTC

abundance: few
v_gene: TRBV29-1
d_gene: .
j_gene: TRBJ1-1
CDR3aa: CSVEVGASGGAFF
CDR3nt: TGCAGCGTTGAAGTGGGGGCCTCTGGGGGAGCTTTCTTT

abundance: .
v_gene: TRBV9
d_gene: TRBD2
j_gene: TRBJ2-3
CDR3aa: CASQRGLSTDTQYF
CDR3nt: TGTGCCAGCCAGCGGGGCCTAAGCACAGATACGCAGTATTTT

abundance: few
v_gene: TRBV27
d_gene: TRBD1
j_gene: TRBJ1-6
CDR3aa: CASKTGGSPLHF
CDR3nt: TGTGCCAGCAAAACAGGGGGCTCACCCCTCCACTTT

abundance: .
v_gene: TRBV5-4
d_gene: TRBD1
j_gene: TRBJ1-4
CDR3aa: CASSTNTGTGGEKLFF
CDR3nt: TGTGCCAGCAGTACCAATACCGGGACAGGAGGTGAAAAACTGTTTTTT

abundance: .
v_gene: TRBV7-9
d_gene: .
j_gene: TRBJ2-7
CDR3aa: CASSHDSARPYEQYF
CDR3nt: TGTGCCAGCAGCCACGACAGCGCCCGCCCGTACGAGCAGTACTTC

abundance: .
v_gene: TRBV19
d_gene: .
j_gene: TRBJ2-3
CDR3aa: CASSIKGGWADTQYF
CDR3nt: TGTGCCAGTAGTATAAAGGGAGGATGGGCAGATACGCAGTATTTT

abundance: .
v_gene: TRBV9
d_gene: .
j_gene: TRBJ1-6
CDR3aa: CASSVVSYNLPLHF
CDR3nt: TGTGCCAGCAGCGTAGTTTCCTATAATTTACCCCTCCACTTT

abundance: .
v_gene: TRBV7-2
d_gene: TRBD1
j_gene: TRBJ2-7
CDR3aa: CASSTRQGRFEQYF
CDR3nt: TGTGCCAGCAGCACCCGACAGGGGAGATTCGAGCAGTACTTC

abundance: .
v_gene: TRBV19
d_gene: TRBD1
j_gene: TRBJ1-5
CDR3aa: CASRDRVQGQPQHF
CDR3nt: TGTGCCAGTAGAGACAGGGTCCAAGGTCAGCCCCAGCATTTT

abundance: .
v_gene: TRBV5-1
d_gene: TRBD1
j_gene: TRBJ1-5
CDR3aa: CASRDREGQPQHF
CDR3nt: TGCGCCAGCAGGGACAGGGAGGGCCAGCCCCAGCATTTT

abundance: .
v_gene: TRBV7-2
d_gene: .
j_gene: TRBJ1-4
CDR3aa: CASSLAPGREKLFF
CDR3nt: TGTGCCAGCAGCTTAGCCCCCGGTCGAGAAAAACTGTTTTTT